Following are 18 T cell receptor beta chains from one sample sequenced in a study of Ad26.COV2.S vaccination and SARS-CoV-2 variants. TCRdb's copy holds only in-frame clones and misses some; the assay was immunoSEQ multiplex PCR. The table has about 350,000 clones, about 91% seen once. The sequencing used peripheral blood, collected after recovery from COVID-19. The receptors here all came from a human donor who had recovered from COVID-19.

This chain links TRBV29-1 with TRBJ1-1; D is undetermined. Germline CDR1 is SQVTM and CDR2 is ANQGSEA. With 3 bases removed from V and 4 bases from J, the gap between germline ends came to 9 bases. The CDR3 consists of 12 residues. The CDR3 is CSVDKGFTEAFF. The CDR3 region has the DNA TGCAGCGTTGATAAGGGATTCACTGAAGCTTTCTTT. Using reference TRBV29-1 and TRBJ1-1 for the parts outside the CDR3, the full variable domain is SAVISQKPSRDICQRGTSLTIQCQVDSQVTMMFWYRQQPGQSLTLIATANQGSEATYESGFVIDKFPISRPNLTFSTLTVSNMSPEDSSIYLCSVDKGFTEAFFGQGTRLTVV.

The V call is TRBV12-3 or TRBV12-4, the J call TRBJ2-1, with D tentatively TRBD1 or TRBD2 (5 bases each). This CDR3 contains 12 residues. V dropped 8 bases and J dropped 9 bases, with 14 bases sitting between them. The CDR3: CASQYPGSEQFF. The CDR3 bases are TGTGCCAGCCAATATCCAGGGAGTGAGCAGTTCTTC.

This clone was observed once. The chain carries TRBV6-2 or TRBV6-3 and TRBJ2-7; 12 bases line up with TRBD2. The ends lost 5 bases at V and 3 bases at J; junction bases unmatched: 8. This CDR3 has 16 residues. Germline CDR1 reads MNHEY; CDR2 reads SVGEGT. The chain's CDR3 is CASSNLGLAGNYEQYF. CDR3 nucleotides: TGTGCCAGCAGTAACCTCGGACTAGCGGGGAACTACGAGCAGTACTTC.

CDR3 sequence: CASTSGGLSLNTEAFF. The DNA of the CDR3 is TGTGCCAGCACCAGCGGGGGCCTCTCGTTGAACACTGAAGCTTTCTTT. The chain recombines TRBV5-5 with TRBJ1-1, with a possible D match to TRBD1 (6 bases). The CDR3 runs 16 residues. V was pared by 6 bases and J by 0 bases, with 18 bases between. Germline loops: CDR1 SGHKS, CDR2 YYEKEE (reference sequence).

The gene calls are TRBV6-6 and TRBJ1-2; no definite D call. Deletions cut 7 bases from V and 5 bases from J, with 11 bases between. The germline CDR1 and CDR2 sequences are MNHNY and SVGAGI (reference sequence). The CDR3 totals 12 residues. DNA of the CDR3: TGTGCCAGCAACCTAGGAGATTATGGCTACACCTTC. The encoded protein is CASNLGDYGYTF.

The sample holds one count of this clone. The chain employs TRBV29-1 and TRBJ1-2, with a tentative D call TRBD1 (5 bases). The CDR3 is made up of 14 amino acids. V dropped 4 bases and J dropped 4 bases, with 16 bases sitting between them. Germline lookup yields CDR1 SQVTM and CDR2 ANQGSEA. The CDR3 region has the DNA TGCAGCGTTGCTTCGATGACAGCCTCCTATGGCTACACCTTC. Encoded protein: CSVASMTASYGYTF.

In regard to this clone: At one end the junction does not follow the germline gene, possibly because of a read error. The chain combines TRBV3-1 (or the pseudogene TRBV3-2) with TRBJ2-5, with TRBD2 matching 11 bases. The length of the CDR3 is 13 residues. The germline V gene encodes CDR1 LGHDT and CDR2 YNNKEL (reference sequence). For the CDR3, the DNA is TGTGCCAGCAGCCGGACCGGGACTAGCGGCCTCGACTTC. Residues: CASSRTGTSGLDF.

The chain recombines TRBV7-2 with TRBJ1-3; D is unclear. Trimming cost V 3 bases and J 0 bases, with 9 bases left between them. This CDR3 comprises 15 residues. CDR1 SGHTA and CDR2 FQGNSA come from the germline V gene. CDR3: CASSFGSGSGNTIYF. The CDR3 DNA is TGTGCCAGCAGCTTTGGCAGCGGCTCTGGAAACACCATATATTTT.

This chain connects TRBV3-1 (or the pseudogene TRBV3-2) to TRBJ2-7, with a weak D call TRBD2 (5 bases). Between the trimmed V and J ends, which lost 2 bases and 7 bases, there was a span of 15 bases. CDR1 LGHDT and CDR2 YNNKEL come from the germline V gene (reference sequence). The CDR3 has 14 amino acids. The CDR3 spells CASSQPRTLGEQYF. The CDR3 region has the DNA TGTGCCAGCAGCCAACCCAGGACTTTAGGGGAGCAGTACTTC.

The chain uses TRBV6-4 and TRBJ1-2; no firm D call. Trimming removed 3 bases at V and 3 bases at J, with 8 bases between. Germline CDR1 is MRHNA and CDR2 is SNTAGT. This CDR3 comprises 13 residues. CDR3 coding DNA: TGTGCCAGCAGTGAATCGGGTGACTATGGCTACACCTTC. It encodes CASSESGDYGYTF.

The genes are TRBV4-3 and TRBJ1-5, with 8 bases fitting TRBD1. The V gene end was trimmed by 5 bases and the J gene end by 10 bases; junction bases not matched to a gene: 7. From germline, CDR1 is LGHNA and CDR2 YSLEER. The CDR3 totals 13 residues. In DNA, the CDR3 is TGCGCCAGCAGCTCGGACAGGGTGGGTCCCCAGCATTTT. Residues: CASSSDRVGPQHF.

The chain has TRBV9 and TRBJ2-2; 9 nucleotides align to TRBD2. Germline CDR1 and CDR2: SGDLS and YYNGEE. Trimming took 0 bases from V and 0 from J; bases not matched to a gene: 6. CDR3 length equals 18 residues. The CDR3 DNA sequence: TGTGCCAGCAGCGTAGAAGTAGCGGGGGCCGCGAACACCGGGGAGCTGTTTTTT. It encodes CASSVEVAGAANTGELFF.

The gene calls are TRBV5-1 and TRBJ1-3; D remains unclear. The CDR3 has 13 amino acids. V lost 2 bases, J lost 6 bases, and 9 bases lay in between. From germline, CDR1 is SGHRS and CDR2 YFSETQ. DNA for the CDR3: TGCGCCAGCAGCTTACCGGCCGCAAACACCATATATTTT. Translating gives CASSLPAANTIYF.

This clone was seen just once. The chain couples TRBV12-3 or TRBV12-4 to TRBJ1-4, with D maybe TRBD1 (6 bases). CDR3 length equals 12 residues. V lost 2 bases to trimming and J lost 8 bases, with 6 bases between them. CDR3 DNA: TGTGCCAGCAGTTTAAGGGGGGAAAAACTGTTTTTT. It codes for CASSLRGEKLFF.

The rearrangement links TRBV20-1 to TRBJ1-1; D gene uncertain. The V gene lost 3 bases and the J gene lost 1 base, with 6 bases spanning the gap. Germline lookup yields CDR1 DFQATT and CDR2 SNEGSKA (reference sequence). The CDR3 sequence is 12 residues long. CDR3 amino acids: CSASPGNTEAFF. The CDR3 DNA follows: TGCAGTGCTAGTCCGGGGAACACTGAAGCTTTCTTT.

This chain joins TRBV11-2 and TRBJ1-6, with 7 nucleotides matching TRBD1. This CDR3 contains 14 residues. Trimming took 3 bases from V and 7 from J; bases not matched to a gene: 3. Per the germline V gene, CDR1 is SGHAT and CDR2 is FQNNGV. The CDR3: CASSLGRGNSPLHF. As DNA, the CDR3 is TGTGCCAGCAGCTTGGGCAGGGGGAATTCACCCCTCCACTTT.

The DNA of the CDR3 is TGTGCCATCAGTGCCCGGGACAGGGGCGCAGTAGAGACCCAGTACTTC. Translating gives CAISARDRGAVETQYF. The chain uses TRBV10-3 and TRBJ2-5, with 10 bases aligning to TRBD1. Germline lookup yields CDR1 ENHRY and CDR2 SYGVKD. V was pared by 4 bases and J by 4 bases, with 9 bases of the junction left unmatched. This CDR3 contains 16 residues.

The chain carries TRBV24-1 and TRBJ2-7; D gene uncertain. This CDR3 region has 11 residues. V dropped 4 bases and J dropped 5 bases, with 5 bases sitting between them. Germline CDR1 KGHDR, CDR2 SFDVKD. The CDR3 is CATSDGHEQYF. CDR3 in DNA: TGTGCCACCAGTGACGGTCACGAGCAGTACTTC.